This T cell receptor beta chain was found in a study of blood T cells in healthy people across ages. Study conclusions and caveats: It was the long-lived donors that had more naive CD4+ cells and higher diversity than aged donors. Measured against age, TCR beta diversity per million T cells decreased in a roughly linear manner.

A second PCR of roughly 7 to 11 cycles used a sample-barcoded 5' primer and a J-beta primer mix. Every sample returned 2.5 million or more CDR3-containing paired-end reads. TCRdb itself ran the 5' RACE reads through MiXCR, one entry per CDR3 protein. The profile covers roughly 1,800,000 distinct CDR3 sequences, with just under 50% appearing a single time and roughly 2.1% taken by the ten largest. Concerning this clonotype: Its antigen is as yet unknown.

The germline V gene encodes CDR1 SGDLS and CDR2 YYNGEE. The CDR3 is 16 residues long. V lost 0 bases to trimming and J lost 0 bases, with 11 bases between them. The clonotype was recovered from a middle-aged woman in good health. The chain links TRBV9 to TRBJ2-3; D remains ambiguous. The material sequenced was blood. The CDR3 coding sequence is TGTGCCAGCAGCGTAGAGAGTCAGTCTAGCACAGATACGCAGTATTTT. Its protein product is CASSVESQSSTDTQYF.